These T cell receptor beta chains were read from a single sample in a study of shared clonotypes between healthy human individuals. Profiling relied on immunoSEQ multiplex PCR, and the TCRdb table lists in-frame clones only, not all of them. The data contain fewer than 3 million clones, 80% to 95% of them singletons. Sequencing used naive CD4+ T cells from PBMCs. Source of these receptors: a man aged 18-30 years in good health. Some clones in this sample may be carry-over from other donors' samples. Both conserved end residues are part of each CDR3. The order of the fields is J gene, D gene, V gene, clone size, CDR3 DNA, CDR3 protein. D genes are given only for firm matches. A clone size is listed for some rows: how often the clone was seen (once, few, many), or a class if it is expanded.

TRBJ1-5,-,TRBV6-5,-,TGTGCCAGTAAACAGGGCGATCAGCCCCAGCATTTT,CASKQGDQPQHF
TRBJ1-5,-,TRBV6-5,-,TGTGCCAGCAGTTACGCTCTGGGGGTGCAGCCCCAGCATTTT,CASSYALGVQPQHF
TRBJ1-1,-,TRBV5-1,few,TGCGCCAGCGCAGGGGCCAACACTGAAGCTTTCTTT,CASAGANTEAFF
TRBJ2-3,-,TRBV28,-,TGTGCCAGCGTTGCGGGTAGCACAGATACGCAGTATTTT,CASVAGSTDTQYF
TRBJ2-2,TRBD2,TRBV2,once,TGTGCCAGCAATCCGAGGGCTGGACTAGGGGACACCGGGGAGCTGTTTTTT,CASNPRAGLGDTGELFF
TRBJ1-2,-,TRBV19,-,TGTGCCATCAGACAAGAACTCATTGGGAACTATGGCTACACCTTC,CAIRQELIGNYGYTF
TRBJ1-2,-,TRBV5-1,-,TGCGCCAGCAGCTTGGTTCCCCAGGAAACTAACTATGGCTACACCTTC,CASSLVPQETNYGYTF
TRBJ2-1,TRBD2,TRBV9,-,TGTGCCAGCAGCGTAGACACAGCGGGAGGGTACAATGAGCAGTTCTTC,CASSVDTAGGYNEQFF
TRBJ1-5,-,TRBV28,-,TGTGCCGCGATTGGGGGGCAGGACAATCAGCCCCAGCATTTT,CAAIGGQDNQPQHF
TRBJ2-7,TRBD1,TRBV25-1,-,TGTGCCAGCAGCCGGGGACAGGGGGATGTAGAGGTCGAGCAGTACTTC,CASSRGQGDVEVEQYF
TRBJ1-1,-,TRBV18,-,TGTGCCAGCTCACCACCCCGGGGGCTGAACACTGAAGCTTTCTTT,CASSPPRGLNTEAFF
TRBJ1-4,-,TRBV6-6,-,TGTGCCAGCAGTAACTACAGGACAGAGCAGGGGGAAAAACTGTTTTTT,CASSNYRTEQGEKLFF
TRBJ2-1,-,TRBV29-1,-,TGCAGCGTTGAGGCTTTACTAGGTGGTGAGCAGTTCTTC,CSVEALLGGEQFF
TRBJ2-3,TRBD2,TRBV4-1,-,TGCGCCAGCAGCCAAGACCCACTAGCGGGAAATCCCGGAGATACGCAGTATTTT,CASSQDPLAGNPGDTQYF
TRBJ2-7,-,TRBV27,once,TGTGCCAGCATGAAACCTGGGCTCTACGAGCAGTACTTC,CASMKPGLYEQYF
TRBJ2-7,-,TRBV7-8,once,TGTGCCAGCAGCACCCTCGTAAACAGGGATATACACGAGCAGTACTTC,CASSTLVNRDIHEQYF
TRBJ2-2,-,TRBV5-1,-,TGCGCCAGCAGCTTGGTCGGGGAAACCGGGGAGCTGTTTTTT,CASSLVGETGELFF
TRBJ2-1,TRBD2,TRBV5-5,-,TGTGCCAGCAGCTTGGCTCCGGGAGGGTACAATGAGCAGTTCTTC,CASSLAPGGYNEQFF
TRBJ2-2,TRBD2,TRBV4-2,-,TGTGCCAGCAGCCAACGGTCTAGCGGGAGCGTAAACACCGGGGAGCTGTTTTTT,CASSQRSSGSVNTGELFF
TRBJ2-7,-,TRBV27,-,TGTGCCAGCAGAACCCTGGGGGGAGGCTACGAGCAGTACTTC,CASRTLGGGYEQYF
TRBJ1-3,TRBD1,TRBV15,-,TGTGCCACCAGCAGAGGACAGGGTGCTGGAAACACCATATATTTT,CATSRGQGAGNTIYF
TRBJ1-2,-,TRBV12-5,-,TGTGCTAGTGGTTTCGAGTGGGGGTTACGGACTGGCTACACCTTC,CASGFEWGLRTGYTF